This passage covers 25 T cell receptor beta chains from one sample sequenced in a study of OX40 agonist ivuxolimab in advanced cancers. Generated by immunoSEQ multiplex PCR, the TCRdb table keeps only in-frame clones and is missing some. The table shows about 82,000 clones, with around nine tenths occurring only once. Sequenced material: CD4+ or CD8+ T cells sorted from blood, taken in a trial of the OX40 agonist ivuxolimab. The source of these receptors is an adult with an advanced solid tumor such as melanoma, head and neck, liver or kidney cancer.

This clone was seen more than once but under ten times. The chain combines TRBV30 with TRBJ1-5, with D uncertain. Germline CDR1 and CDR2: GTSNPN and SVGIG (reference sequence). Trimming took off 3 bases at V and 7 bases at J, with 13 bases between the two ends. The CDR3 has 13 amino acids. Written as DNA, the CDR3 is TGTGCCTGGAGAGGCCAGGAGTCCCAGCCCCAGCATTTT. This codes for CAWRGQESQPQHF.

V and J are TRBV27 and TRBJ2-1; 11 bases align to TRBD2. This CDR3 has 14 amino acids. V shed 7 bases and J 11 bases; nucleotides not matched to a gene: 10. CDR1 is MNHEY and CDR2 is SMNVEV in the germline V gene (reference sequence). The CDR3 DNA reads TGTGCCAGCAAGGCGCTAGCGGGAGGAGGCAAGCAGTTCTTC. Its protein product is CASKALAGGGKQFF.

This chain joins TRBV28 and TRBJ1-2; the D gene is possibly TRBD1 (6 bases). Germline assignment: CDR1 MDHEN and CDR2 SYDVKM. The V end lost 7 bases, the J end lost 4 bases, and 16 bases lay between the germline ends. The CDR3 extends over 14 amino acids. CDR3 region: CASTIPPGVYGYTF. CDR3 sequence (DNA): TGTGCCAGCACCATTCCGCCAGGGGTCTATGGCTACACCTTC.

V gene TRBV19 combines with J gene TRBJ2-7, with D unclear. The CDR3 totals 14 residues. The germline V gene has CDR1 LNHDA and CDR2 SQIVND (reference sequence). Trimming took off 0 bases at V and 3 bases at J, with 9 bases between the two ends. The CDR3 spells CASSIDHPFYEQYF. The CDR3 nucleotides read TGTGCCAGTAGTATAGATCACCCGTTCTACGAGCAGTACTTC.

The CDR3 sequence: CASSSLRQRPTYEQYF. Written as DNA, the CDR3 is TGTGCCAGCAGTTCTCTCCGACAGCGCCCTACCTACGAGCAGTACTTC. V is TRBV6-6 and J is TRBJ2-7; possibly TRBD1 for D (5 bases). The ends were cut back, 4 bases at V and 2 bases at J, with 18 bases in the middle. CDR1 is MNHNY, CDR2 SVGAGI, per germline (reference sequence). The CDR3 contains 16 residues.

This sequence joins TRBV11-2 and TRBJ2-3; no clear D gene. The CDR3 has 14 amino acids. Germline V gene sequence: CDR1 SGHAT, CDR2 FQNNGV. V was pared by 4 bases and J by 3 bases, with 11 bases between. CDR3 coding DNA: TGTGCCAGCAGCTCATTAACGAGGACAGATACGCAGTATTTT. Translating gives CASSSLTRTDTQYF.

This chain links TRBV21-1 with TRBJ2-5. TRBV21-1 is classified as a pseudogene. The CDR3 is 15 residues long. The DNA for the CDR3 is TGTGCCAGCAGCAAAGACAAGGGATTCGGAGAGACCCAGTACTTC. Protein sequence: CASSKDKGFGETQYF.

The rearrangement uses TRBV14 and TRBJ2-2; D possibly corresponds to TRBD2 (6 bases). Germline V lookup: CDR1 SGHDN, CDR2 FVKESK. The CDR3 contains 15 residues. V lost 1 base, J lost 5 bases, and 11 bases lay in between. CDR3 sequence (DNA): TGTGCCAGCAGCCAAGTCCCCGGAGGGACCGGGGAGCTGTTTTTT. It specifies CASSQVPGGTGELFF.

The genes are TRBV5-1 and TRBJ1-1; D might be TRBD1 (5 bases). Germline V gives CDR1 SGHRS, CDR2 YFSETQ. The V end lost 3 bases, the J end lost 0 bases, and 9 bases lay between the germline ends. The CDR3 contains 14 residues. The CDR3 protein is CASSSGEVNTEAFF. The CDR3 coding sequence is TGCGCCAGCAGCTCGGGGGAGGTGAACACTGAAGCTTTCTTT.

V gene TRBV7-3 combines with J gene TRBJ2-2; TRBD2 aligns across 8 bases. The ends lost 0 bases at V and 3 bases at J; junction bases unmatched: 6. CDR1 is SGHTA and CDR2 is FQGTGA in the germline V gene. The CDR3 spans 17 residues. The CDR3 loop is CASSLTIQAGDTGELFF. DNA for the CDR3: TGTGCCAGCAGCTTAACGATCCAAGCGGGGGACACCGGGGAGCTGTTTTTT.

The chain couples TRBV5-1 to TRBJ1-3; D is undetermined. Germline V gene lookup returns CDR1 SGHRS and CDR2 YFSETQ. This CDR3 spans 16 amino acids. V lost 1 base and J 0 bases, leaving 11 bases between the germline ends. DNA of the CDR3: TGCGCCAGCAGCTTGAGTGAGGTCGGCTCTGGAAACACCATATATTTT. This encodes CASSLSEVGSGNTIYF.

The CDR3 protein is CASGVGAGGPYEQYF. CDR3 coding DNA: TGTGCCAGCGGCGTCGGGGCGGGAGGGCCGTACGAGCAGTACTTC. This chain joins TRBV7-2 and TRBJ2-7; TRBD2 matches 9 bases. V shed 8 bases and J 4 bases; nucleotides not matched to a gene: 12. The CDR3 contains 15 residues. Germline lookup yields CDR1 SGHTA and CDR2 FQGNSA.

In its sample, this clone was seen a few times. The rearrangement uses TRBV6-5 and TRBJ1-1, with D tentatively TRBD1 (5 bases). CDR3 length equals 13 residues. With 6 bases removed from V and 1 base from J, the gap between germline ends came to 9 bases. Germline V gene data show CDR1 as MNHEY and CDR2 as SVGAGI. CDR3 nucleotide sequence: TGTGCCAGCAGATCCACAGGGAACACTGAAGCTTTCTTT. This sequence encodes CASRSTGNTEAFF.

The rearrangement joins TRBV11-2 to TRBJ2-5; possibly TRBD1 for D (5 bases). The CDR3 runs 16 residues. The V gene's germline CDR1 is SGHAT and CDR2 FQNNGV. The V and J ends lost 0 bases and 6 bases respectively, with 17 bases between them. Here the CDR3 DNA reads TGTGCCAGCAGCTTAGATCATAATTCAGGGCGAAAGACCCAGTACTTC. Encoded protein: CASSLDHNSGRKTQYF.

The chain uses TRBV7-2 and TRBJ1-5, with D perhaps TRBD1 (5 bases). The germline CDR1 and CDR2 sequences are SGHTA and FQGNSA. The length of the CDR3 is 14 residues. The V end lost 6 bases, the J end lost 6 bases, and 15 bases lay between the germline ends. The CDR3 here is CASRRDLGVQPQHF. The CDR3 coding sequence is TGTGCCAGCAGACGGGACTTGGGGGTTCAGCCCCAGCATTTT.

J is TRBJ2-1 and V is TRBV5-1; the D call may be TRBD1 or TRBD2 (6 bases each). This CDR3 contains 16 residues. V was pared by 2 bases and J by 7 bases, with 19 bases between. Germline V gene sequence: CDR1 SGHRS, CDR2 YFSETQ. CDR3 sequence reads: CASSFSGAREGNEQFF. The DNA for the CDR3 is TGCGCCAGCAGCTTTTCGGGGGCCAGGGAAGGAAATGAGCAGTTCTTC.

V is TRBV5-8 and J is TRBJ1-1; weak D call: TRBD1 (5 bases). The CDR3 loop spans 12 amino acids. Germline V CDR1 and CDR2: SGHTS, YDEGEE. V gave up 7 bases and J gave up 5 bases, with 12 bases separating them. CDR3 amino acids: CASAPGGTEAFF. CDR3 DNA sequence: TGTGCCAGCGCCCCGGGGGGGACTGAAGCTTTCTTT.

The chain couples TRBV19 to TRBJ2-2; D unresolved. CDR1 LNHDA and CDR2 SQIVND come from the germline V gene (reference sequence). The CDR3 length is 12 residues. The V end lost 6 bases, the J end lost 3 bases, and 5 bases lay between the germline ends. CDR3 amino acids: CASRFDTGELFF. The CDR3 bases are TGTGCCAGTAGGTTCGACACCGGGGAGCTGTTTTTT.

DNA for the CDR3: TGTGCCAGCAGTTGGACAGGGACGGACCAGCCCCAGCATTTT. Translation gives CASSWTGTDQPQHF. This sequence joins TRBV6-5 and TRBJ1-5, with TRBD1 identical over 8 bases. In germline, CDR1 is MNHEY, CDR2 SVGAGI. J gave up 7 bases and V 4 bases, and 6 bases lay outside the gene matches. CDR3 length: 14 residues.

The gene calls are TRBV28 and TRBJ2-7; the match to TRBD1 covers 7 bases. Germline CDR1 and CDR2: MDHEN and SYDVKM. CDR3 size: 14 residues. V gave up 7 bases and J gave up 2 bases; unmatched junction bases: 8. The CDR3 protein is CASIPHRGPYEQYF. DNA for the CDR3: TGTGCCAGCATCCCGCACAGGGGTCCCTACGAGCAGTACTTC.

V is TRBV6-6 and J is TRBJ2-1; 10 bases are shared with TRBD1. The CDR3 loop spans 15 amino acids. Unmatched junction bases numbered 5, after V lost 2 bases and J lost 7 bases. Germline CDR1 MNHNY, CDR2 SVGAGI (reference sequence). CDR3 region: CASSYGTGVGNEQFF. DNA for the CDR3: TGTGCCAGCAGTTACGGGACAGGGGTAGGTAATGAGCAGTTCTTC.

The sample holds one count of this clone. This sequence joins TRBV19 and TRBJ2-2; no clear D. V was cut by 7 bases and J by 2 bases, with 8 bases left in between. Looked up from germline, CDR1 is LNHDA and CDR2 is SQIVND (reference sequence). The CDR3 runs 13 residues. The DNA for the CDR3 is TGTGCCAGTAATAGTCTAAACACCGGGGAGCTGTTTTTT. Its protein product is CASNSLNTGELFF.

This chain links TRBV9 with TRBJ2-1, with 7 bases that match TRBD2. Unmatched junction bases numbered 7, after V lost 3 bases and J lost 7 bases. Germline V CDR1 and CDR2: SGDLS, YYNGEE. The CDR3 has 14 residues. CDR3 residues: CASSAGGSWNEQFF. CDR3 nucleotides: TGTGCCAGCAGCGCTGGCGGGAGTTGGAATGAGCAGTTCTTC.

V and J are TRBV2 and TRBJ2-3; D is unresolved. V gave up 7 bases and J gave up 0 bases, with 8 bases separating them. The CDR3 is 13 amino acids. Germline assignment: CDR1 SNHLY and CDR2 FYNNEI. As DNA, the CDR3 is TGTGCCAGCACTCGAGGTAGCACAGATACGCAGTATTTT. Translation: CASTRGSTDTQYF.

J is TRBJ1-2 and V is TRBV6-1; TRBD1 is a possible D gene (5 bases). CDR3 size: 15 residues. The germline CDR1 and CDR2 sequences are MNHNS and SASEGT. Between the trimmed V and J ends, which lost 5 bases and 3 bases, there was a span of 16 bases. CDR3 in amino acids: CASSPSRQIHYGYTF. The DNA of the CDR3 is TGTGCCAGCAGTCCCTCTCGACAGATACACTATGGCTACACCTTC.